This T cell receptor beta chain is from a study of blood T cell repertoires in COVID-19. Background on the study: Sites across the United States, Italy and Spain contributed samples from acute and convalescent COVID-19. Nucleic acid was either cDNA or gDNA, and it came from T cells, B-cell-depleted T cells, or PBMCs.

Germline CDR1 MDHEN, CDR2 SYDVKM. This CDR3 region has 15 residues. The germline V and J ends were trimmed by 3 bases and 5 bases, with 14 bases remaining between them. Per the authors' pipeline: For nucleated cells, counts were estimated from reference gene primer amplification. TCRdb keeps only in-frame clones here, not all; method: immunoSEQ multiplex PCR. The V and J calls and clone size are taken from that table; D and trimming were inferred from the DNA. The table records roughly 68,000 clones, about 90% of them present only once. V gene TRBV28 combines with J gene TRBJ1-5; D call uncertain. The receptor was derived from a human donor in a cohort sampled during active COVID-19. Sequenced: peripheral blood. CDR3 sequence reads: CASSFLVVSDQPQHF. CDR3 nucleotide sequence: TGTGCCAGCAGTTTTCTTGTAGTAAGCGATCAGCCCCAGCATTTT.